These 26 T cell receptor beta chains came from one sample sequenced in a study of blood T cells in healthy people across ages. Together with a sample-barcoded 5' primer, a J-beta primer mix was included in a second PCR lasting about 7 to 11 cycles. From the 5' RACE reads, TCRdb called clonotypes with MiXCR, one entry per CDR3 protein. The sample yields hundreds of thousands of distinct CDR3 sequences, roughly 26% seen once. The sequencing sample was made of blood. The receptors originated from a woman of 80 years or more in good health.

The V gene is TRBV6-2 or TRBV6-3, the J gene TRBJ2-7, with 8 positions matching TRBD1. The CDR3 consists of 15 residues. CDR1 MNHEY and CDR2 SVGEGT come from the germline V gene. The V and J ends lost 6 bases and 1 base, in that order; junction bases with no gene match: 8. CDR3: CASRPQGATSYEQYF. The CDR3 DNA reads as TGTGCCAGCAGACCTCAGGGGGCTACATCCTACGAGCAGTACTTC.

This clonotype occurred many times. J is TRBJ2-5 and V is TRBV12-3 or TRBV12-4; 7 bases map to TRBD1. This CDR3 spans 14 amino acids. The ends lost 6 bases at V and 2 bases at J; junction bases unmatched: 6. As DNA, the CDR3 is TGTGCCAGCAGAACGACAGGGCGGCAAGAGACCCAGTACTTC. Protein sequence: CASRTTGRQETQYF.

This clonotype was seen at least ten times. The chain employs TRBV7-9 and TRBJ2-5, with TRBD1 as a possible D gene (6 bases). V lost 1 base and J 2 bases, leaving 11 bases between the germline ends. Germline V lookup: CDR1 SEHNR, CDR2 FQNEAQ (reference sequence). The CDR3 is made up of 15 amino acids. The CDR3 is CASSLDSGVQETQYF. In DNA, the CDR3 is TGTGCCAGCAGCTTAGACTCAGGGGTACAAGAGACCCAGTACTTC.

This clonotype was observed many times. The chain recombines TRBV7-9 with TRBJ1-1; tentative D call: TRBD1 (5 bases). V was shortened by 5 bases and J by 5 bases, with 15 bases between the two germline ends. The CDR3 is made up of 14 amino acids. Germline V gene sequence: CDR1 SEHNR, CDR2 FQNEAQ (reference sequence). CDR3: CASSLSEGRTEAFF. CDR3 DNA sequence: TGTGCCAGCAGCCTCTCGGAGGGGAGAACTGAAGCTTTCTTT.

The V and J genes are TRBV11-2 and TRBJ1-4; 7 bases map to TRBD1. With 5 bases clipped from V and 5 bases from J, the junction kept 8 bases outside the gene matches. The CDR3 runs 15 residues. Per the germline V gene, CDR1 is SGHAT and CDR2 is FQNNGV. The CDR3 DNA reads as TGTGCCAGCAGCCTCCTAGGGACAGCAAATGAAAAACTGTTTTTT. It translates to CASSLLGTANEKLFF.

Remarks on this clonotype: The junction differs from germline at one of its ends, possibly a read error. CDR3 DNA: TGTGCCAGCAGCTCCAATTCGATTTCTAGCGGGGGGGCCGCAGATACGGAGTATTTT. Translated: CASSSNSISSGGAADTEYF. The chain uses TRBV12-3 or TRBV12-4 and TRBJ2-3; 12 bases agree with TRBD2. The CDR3 totals 19 residues.

The table lists this clonotype with a few counts. One base away lies a much larger clone, so this may be a sequencing read error. The chain couples TRBV4-1 to TRBJ2-1; possible D gene TRBD2, 5 bases. The germline V and J ends were trimmed by 3 bases and 2 bases, with 11 bases remaining between them. The CDR3 covers 15 residues. Germline V CDR1 and CDR2: MGHRA, YSYEKL. CDR3 protein: CASSQTGGPYNEQFF. DNA of the CDR3: TGCGCCAGCAGCCAGACTGGCGGGCCCTACAATGAGCAGTTCTTC.

This clonotype was counted ten times or more. This chain uses TRBV7-2 with TRBJ2-5; 9 positions match TRBD1. The CDR3 has 15 amino acids. The trim removed 6 bases at V and 5 bases at J, leaving 10 bases unmatched. Looked up from germline, CDR1 is SGHTA and CDR2 is FQGNSA. The CDR3 here is CASSRNRGLGETQYF. CDR3 in DNA: TGTGCCAGCAGTCGTAACAGGGGGCTGGGGGAGACCCAGTACTTC.

The table lists this clonotype with a few counts. This rearrangement joins TRBV2 to TRBJ2-3, with 10 positions matching TRBD2. Trimming took 4 bases from V and 0 from J; bases not matched to a gene: 16. The germline V gene encodes CDR1 SNHLY and CDR2 FYNNEI. The CDR3 extends over 20 amino acids. CDR3 DNA sequence: TGTGCCAGCAGTGCCCCCCGCGGATTCTCTAGCGGGGGTAGCACAGATACGCAGTATTTT. Its protein is CASSAPRGFSSGGSTDTQYF. The full variable domain, completed using reference TRBV2 and TRBJ2-3, is EPEVTQTPSHQVTQMGQEVILRCVPISNHLYFYWYRQILGQKVEFLVSFYNNEISEKSEIFDDQFSVERPDGSNFTLKIRSTKLEDSAMYFCASSAPRGFSSGGSTDTQYFGPGTRLTVL.

The chain links TRBV2 to TRBJ2-1; TRBD1 aligns across 7 bases. The CDR3 has 14 amino acids. Per the germline V gene, CDR1 is SNHLY and CDR2 is FYNNEI. J was trimmed by 0 bases and V by 8 bases; bases with no gene match: 4. Here the CDR3 DNA reads TGTGCCAGCTTGAGGGACAGCTCCTACAATGAGCAGTTCTTC. This translates into CASLRDSSYNEQFF.

This clonotype was recorded a few times. The gene calls are TRBV6-1 and TRBJ2-3; D is undetermined. V lost 1 base, J lost 2 bases, and 10 bases lay in between. This CDR3 has 15 amino acids. Per the germline V gene, CDR1 is MNHNS and CDR2 is SASEGT. CDR3 region: CASSEVDRDTDTQYF. The CDR3 DNA reads TGTGCCAGCAGTGAAGTGGATAGGGACACAGATACGCAGTATTTT.

The table lists this clonotype with many counts. The V call is TRBV20-1, the J call TRBJ2-5; TRBD2 matches at 11 bases. V was pared by 2 bases and J by 1 base, with 6 bases of the junction left unmatched. The CDR3 runs to 16 residues. CDR1 is DFQATT and CDR2 is SNEGSKA in the germline V gene (reference sequence). Here the CDR3 reads CSARPSGGTRQETQYF. CDR3 DNA sequence: TGCAGTGCTAGACCTAGCGGGGGGACACGCCAAGAGACCCAGTACTTC.

V gene TRBV12-3 or TRBV12-4 combines with J gene TRBJ1-5; the D gene is possibly TRBD1 (5 bases). V lost 1 base, J lost 4 bases, and 11 bases lay in between. CDR3 length equals 15 residues. This CDR3 is CASSLEGDGNQPQHF. The CDR3 DNA sequence: TGTGCCAGCAGTTTAGAAGGGGATGGTAATCAGCCCCAGCATTTT.

With respect to this clonotype: This may be a read error, as it is one base from a much larger clone. The genes are TRBV6-2 or TRBV6-3 and TRBJ2-5, with D possibly being TRBD2 (5 bases). Germline lookup yields CDR1 MNHEY and CDR2 SVGEGT. This CDR3 is built from 15 residues. V dropped 8 bases and J dropped 5 bases, with 21 bases sitting between them. CDR3 bases: TGTGCCAGCCTTGACGGGAACACTAAAGGGGAGACCCAGTACTTC. Translated: CASLDGNTKGETQYF.

The sample holds a few counts of this clonotype. The V call is TRBV6-6, the J call TRBJ1-4; a possible D gene is TRBD1 (5 bases). The V end was cut by 2 bases, the J end by 0 bases, with 7 bases between. CDR3 length: 15 amino acids. The V gene's germline CDR1 is MNHNY and CDR2 SVGAGI (reference sequence). CDR3 DNA: TGTGCCAGCAGTTACACAGGTTCAACTAATGAAAAACTGTTTTTT. Protein: CASSYTGSTNEKLFF.

The chain recombines TRBV15 with TRBJ2-3; 8 bases agree with TRBD1. This CDR3 has 17 amino acids. The V gene end was trimmed by 1 base and the J gene end by 6 bases; junction bases not matched to a gene: 12. Germline-derived CDR1 and CDR2 are LNHNV and YYDKDF (reference sequence). CDR3 protein: CATSRGPQTGVLDTQYF. The CDR3 region has the DNA TGTGCCACCAGCAGAGGCCCCCAGACAGGGGTATTGGATACGCAGTATTTT.

This clonotype was counted many times. J is TRBJ2-7 and V is TRBV20-1, with 7 bases fitting TRBD1. Germline V gene lookup returns CDR1 DFQATT and CDR2 SNEGSKA (reference sequence). The CDR3 covers 13 residues. J gave up 0 bases and V 4 bases, and 3 bases lay outside the gene matches. CDR3 residues: CSAKTGISYEQYF. In DNA form, the CDR3 reads TGCAGTGCTAAGACAGGGATCTCCTACGAGCAGTACTTC.

The chain joins TRBV7-2 to TRBJ2-5; 8 bases match TRBD2. CDR1 SGHTA and CDR2 FQGNSA come from the germline V gene. CDR3 length: 15 amino acids. J gave up 11 bases and V 5 bases, and 16 bases lay outside the gene matches. The CDR3 nucleotides read TGTGCCAGCAGCATGTTCGCGGGGGGTTACAATGAGCAGTACTTC. Protein: CASSMFAGGYNEQYF.

This clonotype showed up many times. V usage is TRBV5-1 and J usage is TRBJ1-4, with D possibly being TRBD1 (5 bases). Looked up from germline, CDR1 is SGHRS and CDR2 is YFSETQ. CDR3 length: 16 amino acids. V lost 1 base and J lost 7, with 17 bases in between. The CDR3 nucleotides are TGCGCCAGCAGCTTGATTTCAGGGCGGAGTACTGAAAAACTGTTTTTT. Its translation: CASSLISGRSTEKLFF. Full variable domain (outside the CDR3, taken from reference TRBV5-1 and TRBJ1-4): KAGVTQTPRYLIKTRGQQVTLSCSPISGHRSVSWYQQTPGQGLQFLFEYFSETQRNKGNFPGRFSGRQFSNSRSEMNVSTLELGDSALYLCASSLISGRSTEKLFFGSGTQLSVL.

This clonotype was observed many times. Here the CDR3 reads CASRAGAGGETQYF. In DNA form, the CDR3 reads TGTGCCAGCAGGGCAGGCGCCGGAGGGGAGACCCAGTACTTC. The rearrangement joins TRBV28 to TRBJ2-5, with a weak D call TRBD2 (6 bases). CDR1 and CDR2 (germline): MDHEN, SYDVKM. V lost 6 bases and J lost 5, with 16 bases in between. The CDR3 has 14 amino acids.

This clonotype occurred many times. V usage is TRBV6-1 and J usage is TRBJ2-7, with TRBD1 identical over 8 bases. The germline V gene encodes CDR1 MNHNS and CDR2 SASEGT. This CDR3 region has 14 residues. Losses at the gene ends were 9 bases for V and 2 bases for J; bases not matched to a gene: 9. CDR3 region: CASRTGQGAYEQYF. The CDR3 bases are TGTGCCAGTAGAACCGGACAGGGCGCCTACGAGCAGTACTTC.

This clonotype was seen at least ten times. The chain is built from TRBV7-2 and TRBJ1-5; D is unclear. Germline values: CDR1 SGHTA, CDR2 FQGNSA. The germline V and J ends were trimmed by 1 base and 9 bases, with 7 bases remaining between them. The CDR3 contains 12 residues. The CDR3 sequence is CASSLGMTPQHF. DNA for the CDR3: TGTGCCAGCAGCTTAGGGATGACGCCCCAGCATTTT.

This clonotype was found many times. The chain joins TRBV12-3 or TRBV12-4 to TRBJ2-3, with 9 bases that match TRBD1. This CDR3 region has 15 residues. Unmatched junction bases numbered 5, after V lost 2 bases and J lost 5 bases. CDR3 protein: CASSLKAGQGDTQYF. Here the CDR3 DNA reads TGTGCCAGCAGTTTAAAGGCGGGACAGGGAGATACGCAGTATTTT.

The chain carries TRBV21-1 and TRBJ1-3. TRBV21-1 is labeled a pseudogene. The length of the CDR3 is 17 residues. This CDR3 is CASSKRRNFCSGNTIYF. CDR3 DNA sequence: TGTGCCAGCAGCAAAAGGCGAAACTTTTGCTCTGGAAACACCATATATTTT.

This clonotype was observed a handful of times. The chain carries TRBV12-3 or TRBV12-4 and TRBJ2-5; 14 positions match TRBD2. CDR3 length: 16 amino acids. The ends lost 6 bases at V and 3 bases at J; junction bases unmatched: 6. The CDR3 DNA is TGTGCCAGCAGGTGGACTAGCGGGGGGAATAAAGAGACCCAGTACTTC. This gives the protein CASRWTSGGNKETQYF.

Remarks on this clonotype: This may arise from a read error, as a much more abundant clone is one base away. This chain joins TRBV5-1 and TRBJ2-1; maybe TRBD1 (5 bases). The assigned J gene may be wrong: the sequence end matches TRBJ2-7 better. The CDR3 runs to 15 residues. Germline-derived CDR1 and CDR2 are SGHRS and YFSETQ. CDR3 nucleotides: TGCGCCAGCAGCCCTACATCGACAGCCTACAATGAGCAGTACTTC. Protein: CASSPTSTAYNEQYF.